This T cell receptor beta chain was sequenced in a study of human T cells and chemical hapten exposure. Study-level background: Researchers reported sensitizing a roughly 2 cm by roughly 2 cm upper inner arm skin site with 2% DPC.

Single cDNA molecules in the library carried unique molecular identifiers attached during preparation. TCRdb re-analysed the RACE reads in MiXCR, keeping a single row per CDR3 protein. The sample holds some 81,000 distinct CDR3 sequences, around 7.8% seen once. The CDR3 is 15 residues long. The germline CDR1 and CDR2 sequences are SGHTA and FQGNSA. The V gene lost 2 bases and the J gene lost 7 bases, with 15 bases spanning the gap. This clonotype was seen more than once but under ten times. Stated time point: patch test 1, 2 weeks after DPC sensitization. Treatment noted: therapeutic diphenylcyclopropenone sensitization with weekly scalp DPC. Those who donated were patients with alopecia, 18 to 70 years of age, and suitable for DPC. The authors extracted total RNA from unfractionated whole blood.

The V gene is TRBV7-2, the J gene TRBJ2-1, with D perhaps given as TRBD1 or TRBD2 (7 bases each). This sequence originates from a woman aged 25 to 39 with alopecia areata. Some clones in this sample may be carry-over from other donors' samples. The specimen comprised whole blood, sampled in connection with sensitization to the hapten diphenylcyclopropenone (DPC). CDR3 nucleotides: TGTGCCAGCAGCTTACGTGGTCAGGGGGGGAATGAGCAGTTCTTC. It is translated as CASSLRGQGGNEQFF.